One sample yielded the 8 T cell receptor beta chains listed below, sequenced in a study of pediatric ulcerative colitis. The data were produced by immunoSEQ multiplex PCR, yet TCRdb's version contains in-frame clones alone and is incomplete. This sample has 30,000 to 40,000 clones, with roughly 78% found just once. Sequencing used blood. These receptor sequences come from a boy aged 10-17 years with severe ulcerative colitis.

The chain couples TRBV5-8 to TRBJ1-2; D not certain. The germline V gene encodes CDR1 SGHTS and CDR2 YDEGEE. V was cut by 0 bases and J by 4 bases, with 10 bases left in between. CDR3 length: 14 amino acids. CDR3 in amino acids: CASSLGPDFYGYTF. In DNA, the CDR3 is TGTGCCAGCAGCTTGGGCCCGGATTTCTATGGCTACACCTTC.

The chain has TRBV5-1 and TRBJ2-2, with 7 bases identical to TRBD1. V gave up 9 bases and J gave up 6 bases; unmatched junction bases: 14. The CDR3 totals 15 residues. CDR1 is SGHRS, CDR2 YFSETQ, per germline. Here the CDR3 reads CATKDRFGGSGELFF. As DNA, the CDR3 is TGCGCCACAAAGGACAGGTTTGGTGGCTCCGGGGAGCTGTTTTTT.

CDR3 in DNA: TGTGCCAGCAGTGACGGATACAATGAGCAGTTCTTC. Translated, it gives CASSDGYNEQFF. This chain joins TRBV6-1 and TRBJ2-1; D call uncertain. CDR3 length equals 12 residues. The V gene's germline CDR1 is MNHNS and CDR2 SASEGT. Trimming took off 3 bases at V and 4 bases at J, with 4 bases between the two ends.

The V and J genes are TRBV19 and TRBJ2-5, with D maybe TRBD2 (5 bases). V was clipped by 11 bases and J by 0 bases, with 22 bases between them. CDR1 and CDR2 from the germline V gene are LNHDA and SQIVND (reference sequence). CDR3 length: 16 residues. CDR3 bases: TGTGCCTTAGTGGGCAGGACTTGCCGGTACCAAGAGACCCAGTACTTC. Protein: CALVGRTCRYQETQYF.

This clone has only a few counts. V gene TRBV15 combines with J gene TRBJ1-1, with 7 bases matching TRBD1. Germline values: CDR1 LNHNV, CDR2 YYDKDF (reference sequence). V shed 2 bases, J shed 3 bases, and the junction held 6 bases outside the gene matches. This CDR3 comprises 15 residues. As DNA, the CDR3 is TGTGCCACCAGCAGATCGACAGGGAGGGACACTGAAGCTTTCTTT. Translation gives CATSRSTGRDTEAFF.

V is TRBV11-2 and J is TRBJ1-1, with D tentatively TRBD1 (5 bases). From germline, CDR1 is SGHAT and CDR2 FQNNGV. The CDR3 is made up of 15 amino acids. Deletions cut 5 bases from V and 0 bases from J, with 13 bases between. This CDR3 is CASSVAGRLNTEAFF. The CDR3 nucleotides read TGTGCCAGCAGCGTCGCGGGACGGCTGAACACTGAAGCTTTCTTT.

The V call is TRBV12-5, the J call TRBJ1-4, with no clear D. Trimming stripped 6 bases from V and 7 bases from J, with 24 bases between. The CDR3 is 17 amino acids. The V gene's germline CDR1 is LGHNT and CDR2 FRNRAP. The CDR3 loop is CASGSPKATGPPEKLFF. CDR3 in DNA: TGTGCTAGTGGCAGCCCGAAGGCAACCGGACCTCCTGAAAAACTGTTTTTT.

This chain joins TRBV19 and TRBJ1-5; D not certain. Trimming removed 3 bases from V and 4 bases from J, with 13 bases in between. This CDR3 comprises 15 residues. From germline, CDR1 is LNHDA and CDR2 SQIVND (reference sequence). For the CDR3, the DNA is TGTGCCAGTAGTATTTCGGACCTGGTGAATCAGCCCCAGCATTTT. It encodes CASSISDLVNQPQHF.